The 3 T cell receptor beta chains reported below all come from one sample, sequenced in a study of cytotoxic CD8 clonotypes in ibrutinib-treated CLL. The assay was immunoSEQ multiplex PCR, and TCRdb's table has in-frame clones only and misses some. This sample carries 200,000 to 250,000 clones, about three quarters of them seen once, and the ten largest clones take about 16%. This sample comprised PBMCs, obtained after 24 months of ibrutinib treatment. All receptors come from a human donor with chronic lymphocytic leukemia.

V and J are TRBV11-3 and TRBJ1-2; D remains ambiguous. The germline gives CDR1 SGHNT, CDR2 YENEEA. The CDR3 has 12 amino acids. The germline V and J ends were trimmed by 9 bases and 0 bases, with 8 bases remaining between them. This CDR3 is CASPQTNYGYTF. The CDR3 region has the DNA TGTGCCAGTCCGCAGACTAACTATGGCTACACCTTC.

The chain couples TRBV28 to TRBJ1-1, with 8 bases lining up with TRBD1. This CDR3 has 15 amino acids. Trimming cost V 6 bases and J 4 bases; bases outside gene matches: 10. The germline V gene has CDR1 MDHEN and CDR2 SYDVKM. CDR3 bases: TGTGCCAGCAGGCCTGGGACAGGTCAAGGCACTGAAGCTTTCTTT. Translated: CASRPGTGQGTEAFF.

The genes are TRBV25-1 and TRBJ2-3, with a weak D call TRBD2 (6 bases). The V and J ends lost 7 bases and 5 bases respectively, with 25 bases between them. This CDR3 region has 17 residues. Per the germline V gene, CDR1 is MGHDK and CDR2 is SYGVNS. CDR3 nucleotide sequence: TGTGCCAGCAATCGGAACACAATCGGGAGATGGGGAGATACGCAGTATTTT. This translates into CASNRNTIGRWGDTQYF.